This T cell receptor beta chain was recorded in a study of CD8 T cells in Susac syndrome (dated by TCRdb to between 2018 and 2020). For the wider study: The study used repertoire sequencing to test whether antigen drove CD8+ T cell activation and differentiation in Susac syndrome. The clonality of the CD8+ T cell repertoire was compared across about a dozen healthy donors, about 14 Susac syndrome patients and about 15 multiple sclerosis patients.

This clonotype was seen only once. Its antigen has not been determined. No quality values exist for individual bases; no much larger clone is one base distant. One read provides weak support. V is clipped by 5 bases and J by 5 bases, and the sequence between their germline boundaries is 10 bases long. Measured from the cysteine to the phenylalanine, the CDR3 is 12 residues long. The retained sequence is limited to the CDR3, 36 bases, with the frame set at the first base. The CDR1 and CDR2 encoded by the germline V gene (reference sequence) are DFQATT and SNEGSKA. What the study reported, not specific to this receptor: The study acknowledged that relatively few individuals were included in the TCR sequencing and HLA analysis.

RNA was extracted with the RNeasy kit and roughly 0.5 to 1 ug was reverse transcribed using random hexamers. The immunoSEQ multiplex PCR assay, covering 54 Vbeta and 13 Jbeta segments, was used to amplify TCR beta CDR3 regions. PCR amplification bias was corrected by using a synthetic template baseline for primer optimization and computational correction. Concerning the study's data processing: Only productive sequences were kept, with reads annotated to V, D and J genes according to IMGT and analyzed in immunoSEQ Analyzer. Clonality was calculated as one minus the Shannon entropy normalized by log2 of the number of productive unique sequences. Public and private clones were assessed among the 100 most prevalent clones of each patient and control. Clones were defined as Susac-specific when absent from the healthy and MS cohorts, from about 1,100 published viral clones and from other ImmuneACCESS disease sequences. TCRdb trimmed the raw reads at Q25, called clones with MiXCR and kept productive beta chains. CDR3 protein sequences are deduplicated, and each keeps its most common genes and DNA. It is TCRdb's table, rather than the study itself, that gives the V and J calls and clone size. Recorded for this sample are 150,000 to 180,000 distinct CDR3 sequences; around 96% of them occurred a single time. Over 0.2% of the sample is taken by the ten largest.

Peripheral blood CD8+ and CD4+ T cells from healthy donors, Susac syndrome patients and multiple sclerosis patients were profiled using high-throughput TCR beta sequencing. The multiple sclerosis controls were treatment-naive patients whose relapsing-remitting disease, either stable or active, fulfilled the revised McDonald criteria. Bulk CD8+ and CD4+ T cells were purified by magnetic negative isolation, whereas CD8+ TEMRA cells were enriched by FACS. Blood was collected in EDTA tubes and processed within 24 hours, with PBMCs isolated through density gradient centrifugation. PBMCs intended for TCR sequencing were cryopreserved in liquid nitrogen and were subsequently thawed in a 37 degrees C water bath. The sorted or isolated CD4+, CD8+ and CD8+ TEMRA cells had a purity of 90% or higher.

The chain is assembled from TRBV20-1 and TRBJ1-5; a confident D gene designation cannot be given. The sample comprised CD8+ T cells from PBMCs. The clonotype comes from a human donor with multiple sclerosis. The CDR3 is CSASGPHQPQHF. The DNA sequence is as follows: TGCAGTGCTTCGGGCCCTCATCAGCCCCAGCATTTT.